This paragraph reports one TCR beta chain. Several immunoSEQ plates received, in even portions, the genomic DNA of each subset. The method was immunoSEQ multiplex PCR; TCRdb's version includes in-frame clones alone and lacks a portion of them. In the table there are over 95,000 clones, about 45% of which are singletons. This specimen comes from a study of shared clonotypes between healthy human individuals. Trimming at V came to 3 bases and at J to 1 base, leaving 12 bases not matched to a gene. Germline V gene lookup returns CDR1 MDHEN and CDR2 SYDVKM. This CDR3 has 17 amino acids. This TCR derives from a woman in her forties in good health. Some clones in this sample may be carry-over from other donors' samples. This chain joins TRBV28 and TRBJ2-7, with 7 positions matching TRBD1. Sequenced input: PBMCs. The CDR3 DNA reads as TGTGCCAGCAGTTTTCCTTTGAGGGGGCTTTCGTCCTACGAGCAGTACTTC. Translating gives CASSFPLRGLSSYEQYF.